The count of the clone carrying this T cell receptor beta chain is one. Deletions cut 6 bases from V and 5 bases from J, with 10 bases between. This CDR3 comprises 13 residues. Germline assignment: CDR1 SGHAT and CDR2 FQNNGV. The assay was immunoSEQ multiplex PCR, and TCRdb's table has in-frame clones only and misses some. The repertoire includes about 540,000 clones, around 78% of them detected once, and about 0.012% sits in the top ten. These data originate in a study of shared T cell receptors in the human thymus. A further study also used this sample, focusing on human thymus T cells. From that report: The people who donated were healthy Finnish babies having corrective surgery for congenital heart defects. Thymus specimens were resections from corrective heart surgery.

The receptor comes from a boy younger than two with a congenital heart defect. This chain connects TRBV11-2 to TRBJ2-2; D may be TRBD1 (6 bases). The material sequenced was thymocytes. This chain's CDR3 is CASRGAGTGELFF. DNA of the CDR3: TGTGCCAGCAGGGGGGCAGGGACCGGGGAGCTGTTTTTT.